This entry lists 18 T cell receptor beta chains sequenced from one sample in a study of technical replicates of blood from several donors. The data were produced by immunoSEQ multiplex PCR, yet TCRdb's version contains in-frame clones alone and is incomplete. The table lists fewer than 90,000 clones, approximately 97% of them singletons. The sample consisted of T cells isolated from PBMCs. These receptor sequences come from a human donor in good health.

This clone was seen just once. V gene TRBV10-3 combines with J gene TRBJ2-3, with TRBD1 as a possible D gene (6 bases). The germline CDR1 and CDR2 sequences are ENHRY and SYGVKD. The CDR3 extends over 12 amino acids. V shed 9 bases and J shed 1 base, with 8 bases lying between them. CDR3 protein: CAIEGGTDTQYF. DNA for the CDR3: TGTGCCATTGAGGGGGGCACAGATACGCAGTATTTT.

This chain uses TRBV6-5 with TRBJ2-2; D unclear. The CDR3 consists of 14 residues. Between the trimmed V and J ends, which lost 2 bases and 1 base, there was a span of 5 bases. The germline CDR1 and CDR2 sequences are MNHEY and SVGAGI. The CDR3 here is CASSYPRNTGELFF. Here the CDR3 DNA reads TGTGCCAGCAGTTACCCCAGGAACACCGGGGAGCTGTTTTTT.

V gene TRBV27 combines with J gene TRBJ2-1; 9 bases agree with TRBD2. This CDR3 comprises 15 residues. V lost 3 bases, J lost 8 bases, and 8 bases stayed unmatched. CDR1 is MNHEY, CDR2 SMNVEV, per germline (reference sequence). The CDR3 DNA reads TGTGCCAGCAGTTTCGGGCGGGGGGGCCGCGATGAGCAGTTCTTC. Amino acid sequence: CASSFGRGGRDEQFF.

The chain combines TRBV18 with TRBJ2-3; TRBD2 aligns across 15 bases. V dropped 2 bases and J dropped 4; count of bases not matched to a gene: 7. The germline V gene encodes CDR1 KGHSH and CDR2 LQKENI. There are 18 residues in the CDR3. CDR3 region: CASSPGGLAGGFADTQYF. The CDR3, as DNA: TGTGCCAGCTCACCAGGCGGACTAGCGGGAGGGTTCGCAGATACGCAGTATTTT.

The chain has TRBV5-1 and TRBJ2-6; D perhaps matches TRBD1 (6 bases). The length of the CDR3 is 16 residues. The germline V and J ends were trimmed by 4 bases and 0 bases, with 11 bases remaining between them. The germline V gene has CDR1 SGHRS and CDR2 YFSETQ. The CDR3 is CASSIWTASGANVLTF. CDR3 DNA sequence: TGCGCCAGCAGCATATGGACAGCCTCTGGGGCCAACGTCCTGACTTTC.

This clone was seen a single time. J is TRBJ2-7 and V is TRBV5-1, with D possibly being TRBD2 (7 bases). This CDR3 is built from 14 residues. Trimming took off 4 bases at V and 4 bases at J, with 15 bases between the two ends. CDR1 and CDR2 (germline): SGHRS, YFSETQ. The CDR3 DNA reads TGCGCCAGCAGCCCGGGGGGCGCCGGGTACGAGCAGTACTTC. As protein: CASSPGGAGYEQYF.

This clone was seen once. CDR3 protein: CASSFGGVDTQYF. CDR3 DNA: TGTGCCAGCAGCTTCGGGGGTGTTGATACGCAGTATTTT. The rearrangement uses TRBV11-2 and TRBJ2-3; D may be TRBD2 (6 bases). CDR1 and CDR2 (germline): SGHAT, FQNNGV. There are 13 residues in the CDR3. Trimming removed 3 bases from V and 6 bases from J, with 10 bases in between.

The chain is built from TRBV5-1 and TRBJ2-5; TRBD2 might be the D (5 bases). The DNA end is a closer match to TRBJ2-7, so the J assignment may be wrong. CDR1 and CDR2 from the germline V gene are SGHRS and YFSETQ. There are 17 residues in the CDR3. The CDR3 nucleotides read TGCGCCAGCAGCCCCCATACTAGTCGAGTTTCGCTTGGCGAGCAGTACTTC. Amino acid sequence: CASSPHTSRVSLGEQYF.

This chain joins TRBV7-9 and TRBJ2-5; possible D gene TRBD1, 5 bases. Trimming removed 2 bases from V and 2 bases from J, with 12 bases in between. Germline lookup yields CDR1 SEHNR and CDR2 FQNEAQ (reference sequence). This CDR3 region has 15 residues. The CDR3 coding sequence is TGTGCCAGCAGCTTAAGTGGGGCTATTCAAGAGACCCAGTACTTC. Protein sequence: CASSLSGAIQETQYF.

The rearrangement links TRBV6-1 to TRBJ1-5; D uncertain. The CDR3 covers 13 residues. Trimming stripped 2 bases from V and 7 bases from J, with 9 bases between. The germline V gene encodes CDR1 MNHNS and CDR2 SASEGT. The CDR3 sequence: CASSESVGQPQHF. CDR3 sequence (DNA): TGTGCCAGCAGTGAAAGCGTCGGGCAGCCCCAGCATTTT.

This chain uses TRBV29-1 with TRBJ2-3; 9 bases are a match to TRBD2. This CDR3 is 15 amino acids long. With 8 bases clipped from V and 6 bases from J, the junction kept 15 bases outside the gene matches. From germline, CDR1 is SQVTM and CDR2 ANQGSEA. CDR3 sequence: CSSLLSREGPDTQYF. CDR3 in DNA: TGCAGCTCCCTTCTCTCGCGGGAGGGCCCGGATACGCAGTATTTT.

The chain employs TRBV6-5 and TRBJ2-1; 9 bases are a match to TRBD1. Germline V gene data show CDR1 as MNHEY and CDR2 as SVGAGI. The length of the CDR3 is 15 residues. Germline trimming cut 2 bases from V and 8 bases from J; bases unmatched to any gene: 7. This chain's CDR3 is CASSYGTGYPHEQFF. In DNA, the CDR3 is TGTGCCAGCAGTTACGGGACAGGGTACCCCCATGAGCAGTTCTTC.

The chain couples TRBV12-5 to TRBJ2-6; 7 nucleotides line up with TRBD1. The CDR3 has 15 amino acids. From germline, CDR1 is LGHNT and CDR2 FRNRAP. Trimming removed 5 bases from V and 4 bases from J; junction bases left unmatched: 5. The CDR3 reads CASGVTGAGANVLTF. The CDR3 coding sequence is TGTGCTAGTGGTGTAACAGGGGCCGGGGCCAACGTCCTGACTTTC. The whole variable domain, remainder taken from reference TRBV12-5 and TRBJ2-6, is DARVTQTPRHKVTEMGQEVTMRCQPILGHNTVFWYRQTMMQGLELLAYFRNRAPLDDSGMPKDRFSAEMPDATLATLKIQPSEPRDSAVYFCASGVTGAGANVLTFGAGSRLTVL.

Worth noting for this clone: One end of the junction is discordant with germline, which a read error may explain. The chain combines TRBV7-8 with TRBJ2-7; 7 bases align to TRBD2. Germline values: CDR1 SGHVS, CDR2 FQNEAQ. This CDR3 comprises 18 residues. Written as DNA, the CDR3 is TGTGCCAGCAGCCCGACTTACTTTGCGGGGGAGGGCTCCTCCGAGCAGTACTTC. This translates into CASSPTYFAGEGSSEQYF.

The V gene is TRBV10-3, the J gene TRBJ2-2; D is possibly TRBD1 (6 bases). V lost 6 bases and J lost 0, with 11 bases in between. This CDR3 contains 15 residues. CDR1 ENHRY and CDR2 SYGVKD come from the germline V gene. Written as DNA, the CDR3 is TGTGCCATCAGGGGGGACATTCCGAACACCGGGGAGCTGTTTTTT. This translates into CAIRGDIPNTGELFF.

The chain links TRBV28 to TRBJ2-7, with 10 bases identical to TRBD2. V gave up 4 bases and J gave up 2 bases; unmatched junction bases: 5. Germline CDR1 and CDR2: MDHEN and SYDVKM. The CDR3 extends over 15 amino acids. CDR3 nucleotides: TGTGCCAGCAGTTCAATTAGCGGGGGGACCTACGAGCAGTACTTC. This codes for CASSSISGGTYEQYF.

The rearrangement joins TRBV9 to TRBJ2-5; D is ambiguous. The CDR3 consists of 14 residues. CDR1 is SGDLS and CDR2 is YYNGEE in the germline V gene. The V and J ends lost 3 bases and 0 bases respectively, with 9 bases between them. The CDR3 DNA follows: TGTGCCAGCAGCGCAGAGGTATACCAAGAGACCCAGTACTTC. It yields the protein CASSAEVYQETQYF. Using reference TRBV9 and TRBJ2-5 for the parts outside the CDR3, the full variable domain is DSGVTQTPKHLITATGQRVTLRCSPRSGDLSVYWYQQSLDQGLQFLIQYYNGEERAKGNILERFSAQQFPDLHSELNLSSLELGDSALYFCASSAEVYQETQYFGPGTRLLVL.

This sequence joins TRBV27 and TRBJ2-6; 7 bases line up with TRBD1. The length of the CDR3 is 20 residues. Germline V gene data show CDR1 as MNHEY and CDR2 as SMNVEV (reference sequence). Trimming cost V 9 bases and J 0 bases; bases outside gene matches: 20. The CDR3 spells CASTGQASILHFSGANVLTF. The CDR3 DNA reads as TGTGCCAGTACCGGACAGGCCTCAATATTACATTTCTCTGGGGCCAACGTCCTGACTTTC.